The 2 T cell receptor beta chains reported below all come from one sample, sequenced in a study of cytomegalovirus exposure and HLA in healthy donors. Both 60 Vbeta primers and 13 Jbeta primers went into the PCR. Profiled with immunoSEQ multiplex PCR; TCRdb holds only in-frame clones, not every one. This table has about 150,000 clones, roughly three quarters appearing once. Sequences were obtained from PBMCs. These receptors were obtained from a man aged 30 to 45 in good health and CMV-seronegative.

The V gene is TRBV5-1, the J gene TRBJ2-7; tentative D call: TRBD1 (7 bases). Germline V gene data show CDR1 as SGHRS and CDR2 as YFSETQ. The CDR3 has 15 amino acids. Trimming took off 0 bases at V and 1 base at J, with 11 bases between the two ends. CDR3 residues: CASSLGGTASYEQYF. CDR3 in DNA: TGCGCCAGCAGCTTGGGCGGGACAGCTTCCTACGAGCAGTACTTC.

The V call is TRBV6-1, the J call TRBJ2-2; D is uncertain. The CDR3 has 13 residues. Germline lookup yields CDR1 MNHNS and CDR2 SASEGT. Trimming shortened V by 5 bases and J by 5 bases, and 9 bases separated the two germline ends. CDR3 amino acids: CASSPVNTGELFF. The DNA for the CDR3 is TGTGCCAGCAGTCCTGTTAATACCGGGGAGCTGTTTTTT.